The rows below give T cell receptor beta chains drawn from one sample of a study of blood T cell repertoires in COVID-19. Here immunoSEQ multiplex PCR was the method, and the copy in TCRdb shows in-frame clones only, minus some. The table has under 250,000 clones, around 84% seen once; the top ten hold around 13%. Sequencing was done on a sample of peripheral blood. These receptors originate from a human donor in a cohort sampled during active COVID-19. Both conserved end residues are trimmed from each CDR3. Not all rows give a size; the values are once, few, many and, for expanded clones, a class.

v_call	j_call	clone_size	cdr3_aa
TRBV11-2	TRBJ2-3	once	ASSLDQGRTDTQY
TRBV5-5	TRBJ1-5	NA	ASSSEAGLGQPQH
TRBV4-3	TRBJ1-4	NA	ASSQDRGNEKLF
TRBV27	TRBJ1-4	once	ASSSRQARDEKLF
TRBV5-1	TRBJ1-4	NA	ASSPVTGINEKLF
TRBV9	TRBJ2-3	NA	ASSVDSGRANTQY
TRBV5-1	TRBJ2-7	NA	ASSRGSGSSYEQY
TRBV6-4	TRBJ1-1	NA	ASSAQGLNTEAF
TRBV3-1/TRBV3-2	TRBJ2-5	many	ASSQGQETQY
TRBV5-3	TRBJ1-6	NA	ARSTQEGRQRGSPLH
TRBV19	TRBJ1-1	NA	ASTLAGATEAF
TRBV19	TRBJ1-1	few	ASSLDRNTEAF
TRBV3-1/TRBV3-2	TRBJ2-7	NA	ASSQGTGLEQY
TRBV6-6	TRBJ1-2	NA	ASSLNGQGREGYT
TRBV12-5	TRBJ1-3	NA	ASARGLGNTIY
TRBV11-3	TRBJ2-1	NA	ASSLFGGAYNEQF
TRBV28	TRBJ2-7	NA	ASSLEASFEQY
TRBV19	TRBJ2-2	NA	ASSPQGTLNTGELF
TRBV6-5	TRBJ1-5	NA	ASSYSRQGVDQPQH
TRBV5-1	TRBJ2-2	few	ASSLGQPSNTGELF
TRBV5-1	TRBJ2-3	NA	ASSPTGTGITDTQY
TRBV28	TRBJ2-7	NA	ASDAGYEQY
TRBV7-9	TRBJ2-1	NA	ASSPVEDEQF
TRBV18	TRBJ2-3	few	ASSPPRAGVLGKDTQY
TRBV7-8	TRBJ1-1	many	ASSLKGQGALMNTEAF
TRBV2	TRBJ2-2	once	ATGLAGGMGTGELF
TRBV9	TRBJ2-2	once	ASSGDTYTGELF
TRBV6-6	TRBJ2-1	NA	ASSYSSGTSEF
TRBV18	TRBJ1-2	NA	ASSPSSGKDSYGYT
TRBV19	TRBJ2-7	NA	ASSGTSGRGYEQY
TRBV5-1	TRBJ2-7	few	ASGDSYEQY
TRBV19	TRBJ2-2	NA	ASTISRGTGELF
TRBV19	TRBJ1-6	few	ASSPNSPNSPLH
TRBV4-2	TRBJ2-2	few	ASSQVGLHTGELF
TRBV27	TRBJ1-1	NA	ASSLRTRRDTEAF
TRBV24-1	TRBJ2-3	NA	ATSDWDRADTQY
TRBV6-5	TRBJ2-7	once	ASSYNGRIVSYEQY
TRBV1	TRBJ2-7	NA	TSSMRTSGKGNLYEQY
TRBV5-1	TRBJ2-7	few	ASSLIRAGGDEQY
TRBV29-1	TRBJ2-1	NA	SGTSGIFANEQF
TRBV30	TRBJ1-2	few	ACPLAGNPRYGYT
TRBV14	TRBJ2-7	NA	ASSQSRYEQY
TRBV2	TRBJ1-2	NA	ASSGQGQVNGYT
TRBV7-9	TRBJ2-5	NA	ASSFTGSGETQY
TRBV6-5	TRBJ2-7	NA	ASRVLATAPDEQY
TRBV5-1	TRBJ2-5	NA	ASSSRGSQETQY
TRBV6-5	TRBJ2-7	NA	ASSYRTGGYEQY
TRBV3-1/TRBV3-2	TRBJ2-7	NA	ASSQDGQSYEQY
TRBV5-4	TRBJ2-1	NA	ASSLTGLNNEQF
TRBV5-1	TRBJ1-2	NA	ASSLSGREVGGYT
TRBV28	TRBJ2-1	few	ASSLSDNEQF